This T cell receptor beta chain was recovered during a study of regulatory T cells in long-lasting Graves disease. The V gene's germline CDR1 is MDHEN and CDR2 SYDVKM. CDR3 length: 16 residues. Trimming took 1 base from V and 9 from J; bases not matched to a gene: 6. At least ten counts were recorded for this clonotype. Its target is not known. Overall study findings and caveats: Preferential use of TRBV28, TRBJ1-2 and TRBJ2-5 was seen in persistent disease. Reduced TCR diversity was observed in persistent Graves' patients versus newly diagnosed patients.

Time point indicated: newly diagnosed GD, antithyroid drugs for less than 3 months. The TCR library used RNA extracted from PBMCs. Roughly 10-milliliter peripheral blood samples went into EDTA tubes. In building TCR beta libraries, iRepertoire HTBI primers were used together with Arm-PCR of CDR3 regions. TCRdb re-derived calls from the multiplex PCR reads in MiXCR, one entry per CDR3 protein. Among about 530,000 distinct CDR3 sequences listed, about 15% were seen once. Separately, the same data were catalogued under a study of T cells in Graves' hyperthyroidism and ophthalmopathy.

The receptor's source is a woman aged 35-65 years with Graves disease. The chain links TRBV28 to TRBJ2-4, with TRBD2 identical over 13 bases. The sample here was peripheral blood mononuclear cells (PBMCs), taken at new diagnosis, from a patient treated with antithyroid drugs. CDR3 sequence: CASSLLTSGGRGIQYF. DNA of the CDR3: TGTGCCAGCAGTTTATTGACTAGCGGGGGGAGAGGCATTCAGTACTTC. The variable domain in full, completed from reference TRBV28 and TRBJ2-4, reads DVKVTQSSRYLVKRTGEKVFLECVQDMDHENMFWYRQDPGLGLRLIYFSYDVKMKEKGDIPEGYSVSREKKERFSLILESASTNQTSMYLCASSLLTSGGRGIQYFGAGTRLSVL.